The 19 T cell receptor beta chains in this list originate from one sample, sequenced in a study of beta chain features in type 1 diabetes. Of the isolated RNA, all was reverse transcribed, and so the sequenced material was expressed TCRB transcripts. Assay used: immunoSEQ multiplex PCR; TCRdb lists only in-frame clones, some missing. The table lists about 320,000 clones, 14% of them singletons, with 6.7% in the top ten. Specimen: central memory CD4+ T cells from blood. These TCRs come from a man in his thirties or forties in good health.

J is TRBJ1-1 and V is TRBV7-9, with D unclear. Germline V gives CDR1 SEHNR, CDR2 FQNEAQ (reference sequence). The V gene lost 8 bases and the J gene lost 4 bases, with 8 bases spanning the gap. The CDR3 length is 11 residues. CDR3 protein: CASLAVTEAFF. CDR3 coding DNA: TGTGCCAGCTTAGCGGTCACTGAAGCTTTCTTT. Based on the CDR3 plus reference TRBV7-9 and TRBJ1-1, the full variable domain is DTGVSQNPRHKITKRGQNVTFRCDPISEHNRLYWYRQTLGQGPEFLTYFQNEAQLEKSRLLSDRFSAERPKGSFSTLEIQRTEQGDSAMYLCASLAVTEAFFGQGTRLTVV.

V and J are TRBV5-6 and TRBJ1-2, with a possible D match to TRBD1 (5 bases). The CDR3 is 14 residues long. The ends were cut back, 4 bases at V and 5 bases at J, with 15 bases in the middle. Germline CDR1 and CDR2: SGHDT and YYEEEE. The CDR3 reads CASSPGGTLYGYTF. CDR3 bases: TGTGCCAGCAGCCCGGGGGGGACCCTATATGGCTACACCTTC.

The gene calls are TRBV7-9 and TRBJ2-1; 7 nucleotides match TRBD2. The CDR3 contains 16 residues. V shed 4 bases and J 2 bases; nucleotides not matched to a gene: 8. Germline CDR1 reads SEHNR; CDR2 reads FQNEAQ (reference sequence). CDR3 sequence (DNA): TGTGCCAGCAGCTCAGCCGGGACTAAAACCTACAATGAGCAGTTCTTC. It yields the protein CASSSAGTKTYNEQFF. The whole variable domain, remainder taken from reference TRBV7-9 and TRBJ2-1, is DTGVSQNPRHKITKRGQNVTFRCDPISEHNRLYWYRQTLGQGPEFLTYFQNEAQLEKSRLLSDRFSAERPKGSFSTLEIQRTEQGDSAMYLCASSSAGTKTYNEQFFGPGTRLTVL.

The chain joins TRBV2 to TRBJ2-4; unclear D gene. CDR3 length: 16 residues. Germline lookup yields CDR1 SNHLY and CDR2 FYNNEI. The V end lost 4 bases, the J end lost 0 bases, and 13 bases lay between the germline ends. Written as DNA, the CDR3 is TGTGCCAGCAGTGGGAGTAGGGAACTAGCCAAAAACATTCAGTACTTC. It is translated as CASSGSRELAKNIQYF.

This clone occurred a few times. The chain employs TRBV4-3 and TRBJ1-1, with D possibly being TRBD1 (5 bases). This CDR3 has 13 residues. V gave up 4 bases and J gave up 7 bases, with 13 bases separating them. Germline CDR1 LGHNA, CDR2 YSLEER. As DNA, the CDR3 is TGCGCCAGCAGCCGACTAGAGGGACGTGAAGCTTTCTTT. The encoded protein is CASSRLEGREAFF.

Only a few counts were recorded for this clone. The rearrangement joins TRBV5-1 to TRBJ2-1; TRBD2 agrees at 7 bases. This CDR3 spans 18 amino acids. V was pared by 3 bases and J by 0 bases, with 12 bases of the junction left unmatched. Germline lookup yields CDR1 SGHRS and CDR2 YFSETQ. The CDR3 DNA follows: TGCGCCAGCAGCTCGGGGAGGGCCAAGGCTAGCTCCTACAATGAGCAGTTCTTC. The encoded protein is CASSSGRAKASSYNEQFF.

This clone was recorded once. This rearrangement joins TRBV11-2 to TRBJ1-5; unclear D gene. This CDR3 region has 14 residues. Trimming took 5 bases from V and 3 from J, leaving 11 bases between them. From germline, CDR1 is SGHAT and CDR2 FQNNGV. The CDR3 loop is CASSQTGYNQPQHF. DNA of the CDR3: TGTGCCAGCAGCCAGACGGGCTACAATCAGCCCCAGCATTTT.

This clone has only a few counts. J is TRBJ2-1 and V is TRBV5-4; TRBD2 might be the D (5 bases). CDR1 is SGHNT and CDR2 is YYREEE in the germline V gene (reference sequence). Trimming removed 2 bases from V and 7 bases from J, with 7 bases in between. The CDR3 has 12 amino acids. CDR3 loop: CASSFGENEQFF. The CDR3 DNA reads TGTGCCAGCAGCTTCGGGGAAAATGAGCAGTTCTTC.

This clone was detected a few times. V is TRBV4-3 and J is TRBJ2-3, with D hard to call. The V and J ends lost 3 bases and 2 bases respectively, with 3 bases between them. Germline V CDR1 and CDR2: LGHNA, YSLEER. This CDR3 is built from 12 residues. The CDR3 region is CASSQNTDTQYF. DNA for the CDR3: TGCGCCAGCAGCCAGAACACAGATACGCAGTATTTT.

On this clone: A much larger clone lies a single base off, so this may be a read error. The CDR3, as DNA: TGCGCCAGCAGCTTGGGACTAGCGGACAATGAGCAGTTCTTC. As protein: CASSLGLADNEQFF. The V call is TRBV5-1, the J call TRBJ2-1; 9 positions agree with TRBD2. CDR1 is SGHRS, CDR2 YFSETQ, per germline. The V and J ends lost 0 bases and 5 bases, in that order; junction bases with no gene match: 0. The length of the CDR3 is 14 residues. The full variable domain, its missing parts supplied by reference TRBV5-1 and TRBJ2-1, is KAGVTQTPRYLIKTRGQQVTLSCSPISGHRSVSWYQQTPGQGLQFLFEYFSETQRNKGNFPGRFSGRQFSNSRSEMNVSTLELGDSALYLCASSLGLADNEQFFGPGTRLTVL.

The table lists this clone with a few counts. The genes are TRBV19 and TRBJ2-1; either TRBD1 or TRBD2 may fit D (5 bases each). Germline V gene data show CDR1 as LNHDA and CDR2 as SQIVND (reference sequence). Trimming cost V 7 bases and J 8 bases, with 15 bases left between them. CDR3 length: 13 amino acids. This CDR3 reads CASNPTGQDEQFF. As DNA, the CDR3 is TGTGCCAGTAACCCTACGGGGCAGGATGAGCAGTTCTTC.

The chain has TRBV5-1 and TRBJ1-1; weak D call: TRBD1 (6 bases). CDR1 is SGHRS and CDR2 is YFSETQ in the germline V gene. CDR3 length: 12 residues. Trimming removed 4 bases from V and 11 bases from J, with 15 bases in between. CDR3 in DNA: TGCGCCAGCAGCCCGGAGGGGACAAGGGCTTTCTTT. Its protein is CASSPEGTRAFF.

Turning to this clone: This likely came from a read error, as a far larger clone is one base away. The sample holds other DNA sequences that translate to the same CDR3. This chain connects TRBV10-3 to TRBJ2-5; 8 nucleotides agree with TRBD2. The CDR3 is made up of 14 amino acids. V lost 8 bases to trimming and J lost 1 base; unmatched junction nucleotides: 6. From germline, CDR1 is ENHRY and CDR2 SYGVKD. The DNA for the CDR3 is TGTGCCATCGGGCCGGGGGGGGCCCAAGAGACCCAGTACTTC. Its protein is CAIGPGGAQETQYF.

As concerns this clone: This may be a read error, as it is one base from a much larger clone. The DNA of the CDR3 is TGCGCCAGCAGCCTTGGGCAGGGGAACGATCAGCCCCAGCATTTT. As protein: CASSLGQGNDQPQHF. J is TRBJ1-5 and V is TRBV10-2, with D tentatively TRBD1 (6 bases). Trimming pared 6 bases from V and 5 bases from J, leaving 17 bases between. Germline V CDR1 and CDR2: WSHSY, SAAADI. The CDR3 runs 15 residues.

The chain employs TRBV13 and TRBJ2-2, with D perhaps matching TRBD1 (6 bases). This CDR3 comprises 17 residues. Trimming left V 0 bases short and J 7 bases short, with 18 bases between. Germline CDR1 and CDR2: PRHDT and FYEKMQ (reference sequence). The CDR3 is CASSLGTGNGYDGELFF. Written as DNA, the CDR3 is TGTGCCAGCAGCTTAGGAACAGGGAACGGGTACGACGGGGAGCTGTTTTTT.

This clone was counted a few times. This chain links TRBV7-8 with TRBJ1-5; 11 bases align to TRBD1. Germline V gives CDR1 SGHVS, CDR2 FQNEAQ. V was clipped by 4 bases and J by 1 base; unmatched bases: 3. The CDR3 consists of 16 residues. CDR3 in amino acids: CASSSGQGASNQPQHF. DNA for the CDR3: TGTGCCAGCAGCTCTGGACAGGGGGCGAGCAATCAGCCCCAGCATTTT.

Only a few counts were recorded for this clone. V gene TRBV6-6 combines with J gene TRBJ1-1; D unclear. V shed 6 bases and J shed 1 base, with 12 bases lying between them. Germline CDR1 reads MNHNY; CDR2 reads SVGAGI (reference sequence). CDR3 length: 14 amino acids. The CDR3 nucleotides read TGTGCCAGCAGACCCGGGTCAGCGAACACTGAAGCTTTCTTT. Amino acids: CASRPGSANTEAFF.

V gene TRBV11-2 combines with J gene TRBJ2-5, with D tentatively TRBD2 (7 bases). This CDR3 has 13 amino acids. The germline V gene has CDR1 SGHAT and CDR2 FQNNGV. Trimming removed 5 bases from V and 5 bases from J, with 12 bases in between. The CDR3 spells CASSARGRETQYF. CDR3 nucleotide sequence: TGTGCCAGCAGCGCGCGGGGGCGGGAGACCCAGTACTTC.

Points on this clone: A clone one base away is much larger, so this may be a read error. This sample includes further DNA sequences coding for the same CDR3. The rearrangement joins TRBV11-3 to TRBJ2-5, with no clear D. Germline CDR1 and CDR2: SGHNT and YENEEA. Deletions cut 3 bases from V and 3 bases from J, with 2 bases between. CDR3 length: 11 amino acids. For the CDR3, the DNA is TGTGCCAGCAGCTTGAAAGAGACCCAGTACTTC. It codes for CASSLKETQYF.